The 4 T cell receptor beta chains below were found in one sample sequenced in a study of graft-versus-host responses after intestinal transplantation (dated by TCRdb to about 2021). Reading the label with the study, this specimen's time point is: cells obtained before transplantation from donor or recipient. The library was built by means of the immunoSEQ multiplex PCR assay. This is the immuneACCESS table as TCRdb keeps it, with only in-frame sequences that have V and J called. A part of the clones is gone; compared with another copy, unresolved V genes explain less than half, and the rest is unexplained. In all, the sample holds more than 65,000 clones, and over 70% of those were seen once. Jointly, the top ten make up roughly 0.4% of the sample. Their antigens are not known. The source was unstimulated CD4+ T cells sorted from spleen or lymph node cells, collected before transplant. The receptors come from a human donor who was the organ donor for an intestinal transplant.

The sample holds a few counts of this clone. The chain has TRBV7-2 and TRBJ2-5; TRBD2 matches at 11 bases. The V gene end was trimmed by 1 base and the J gene end by 5 bases; junction bases not matched to a gene: 9. CDR1 is SGHTA and CDR2 is FQGNSA in the germline V gene. The CDR3 totals 17 residues. The CDR3 DNA reads TGTGCCAGCAGCTTAGTCTTTTCGACTAGCGGGATGGAGACCCAGTACTTC. Its protein product is CASSLVFSTSGMETQYF.

The rearrangement uses TRBV5-1 and TRBJ2-3; 8 bases are a match to TRBD2. Losses at the gene ends were 0 bases for V and 3 bases for J; bases not matched to a gene: 12. This CDR3 comprises 18 residues. Germline CDR1 reads SGHRS; CDR2 reads YFSETQ. The DNA of the CDR3 is TGCGCCAGCAGCTTGGTGATCGTTGTAGCGGGGTCAACAGATACGCAGTATTTT. The encoded protein is CASSLVIVVAGSTDTQYF.

J is TRBJ1-6 and V is TRBV28, with 7 bases identical to TRBD1. Unmatched junction bases numbered 4, after V lost 11 bases and J lost 6 bases. Germline CDR1 and CDR2: MDHEN and SYDVKM. The CDR3 consists of 12 residues. The CDR3 DNA sequence: TGTGCCGTACAGGGGACTAATTCACCCCTCCACTTT. It encodes CAVQGTNSPLHF. The variable domain in full, with the rest retrieved from reference TRBV28 and TRBJ1-6, is DVKVTQSSRYLVKRTGEKVFLECVQDMDHENMFWYRQDPGLGLRLIYFSYDVKMKEKGDIPEGYSVSREKKERFSLILESASTNQTSMYLCAVQGTNSPLHFGNGTRLTVT.

The CDR3 here is CAISEVGVRETQYF. The CDR3 coding sequence is TGTGCCATCAGTGAGGTCGGGGTCCGAGAGACCCAGTACTTC. The chain recombines TRBV10-3 with TRBJ2-5; TRBD2 is a possible D gene (5 bases). The CDR3 contains 14 residues. Between the trimmed V and J ends, which lost 2 bases and 4 bases, there was a span of 11 bases. CDR1 is ENHRY and CDR2 is SYGVKD in the germline V gene.